This is a list of T cell receptor beta chains from one sample in a study of CD8+CD57+ T cells in acquired aplastic anemia. TCRdb analysed the reads with MiXCR anew, one entry per CDR3 protein. The sample holds some 150,000 distinct CDR3 sequences, around 75% seen once. Input material: sorted CD4+, CD8+, or CD8+CD57+ T cells (not recorded which) from PBMCs. These receptors all come from a human donor with aplastic anemia. CDR3s include the opening cysteine and the closing phenylalanine or tryptophan. A D gene is named only where the DNA matches it firmly. Expanded clones get a size class; other rows say once, few or many, or leave the size out.

CDR3 DNA: TGTGCCAGCAGCGTAGACGCCAATCAGCCCCAGCATTTT
CDR3 protein: CASSVDANQPQHF
J gene: TRBJ1-5
D gene: NA
CDR3 length: 13
clone size: NA
V gene: TRBV9

CDR3 DNA: TGTGCCAGCAGCCATGGGGACGGGAGGACTGAAGCTTTCTTT
CDR3 protein: CASSHGDGRTEAFF
J gene: TRBJ1-1
D gene: NA
CDR3 length: 14
clone size: NA
V gene: TRBV11-1

CDR3 DNA: TGTGCCAGCAGCTTAGCTGGCGGGGGGGCTTACGAGCAGTACTTC
CDR3 protein: CASSLAGGGAYEQYF
J gene: TRBJ2-7
D gene: TRBD2
CDR3 length: 15
clone size: NA
V gene: TRBV5-1

CDR3 DNA: TGTGCCAGCAGTGAATTCGGGGAAGGGGAGACCCAGTACTTC
CDR3 protein: CASSEFGEGETQYF
J gene: TRBJ2-5
D gene: NA
CDR3 length: 14
clone size: NA
V gene: TRBV7-9

CDR3 DNA: TGTGCCAGCAGCTTAGGTAGAACGTCAACCTATAATTCACCCCTCCACTTT
CDR3 protein: CASSLGRTSTYNSPLHF
J gene: TRBJ1-6
D gene: NA
CDR3 length: 17
clone size: few
V gene: TRBV7-9

CDR3 DNA: TGTGCCAGCAGCTTAGCCGGGACCTCAGCGGAGTACTTC
CDR3 protein: CASSLAGTSAEYF
J gene: TRBJ2-7
D gene: NA
CDR3 length: 13
clone size: NA
V gene: TRBV7-2

CDR3 DNA: TGCAGTGCAGCCGGGACAGGGGACACAGATACGCAGTATTTT
CDR3 protein: CSAAGTGDTDTQYF
J gene: TRBJ2-3
D gene: TRBD1
CDR3 length: 14
clone size: NA
V gene: TRBV20-1

CDR3 DNA: TGCAGCGTTGCTAAGGGATCTGGAAACACCATATATTTT
CDR3 protein: CSVAKGSGNTIYF
J gene: TRBJ1-3
D gene: NA
CDR3 length: 13
clone size: few
V gene: TRBV29-1

CDR3 DNA: TGTGCCAGCATAACGGGGGGACTGGAGGGCGGGGAGCTGTTTTTT
CDR3 protein: CASITGGLEGGELFF
J gene: TRBJ2-2
D gene: TRBD2
CDR3 length: 15
clone size: NA
V gene: TRBV6-1

CDR3 DNA: TGCAGTGCTAGTTGGGGGGTCTACGAGCAGTACTTC
CDR3 protein: CSASWGVYEQYF
J gene: TRBJ2-7
D gene: NA
CDR3 length: 12
clone size: NA
V gene: TRBV20-1

CDR3 DNA: TGTGCCAGCAGCCAAGATGCTGGCCTCGTGGGCTATGGCTACACCTTC
CDR3 protein: CASSQDAGLVGYGYTF
J gene: TRBJ1-2
D gene: NA
CDR3 length: 16
clone size: NA
V gene: TRBV4-2

CDR3 DNA: TGTGCCAGCGGCTTAAACGGGTCACCCCTCCACTTT
CDR3 protein: CASGLNGSPLHF
J gene: TRBJ1-6
D gene: NA
CDR3 length: 12
clone size: NA
V gene: TRBV7-9

CDR3 DNA: TGTGCCAGCAGTGAGTGGGACAGGGGAACGGAAGCTTTCTTT
CDR3 protein: CASSEWDRGTEAFF
J gene: TRBJ1-1
D gene: TRBD1
CDR3 length: 14
clone size: NA
V gene: TRBV25-1

CDR3 DNA: TGTGCCAGCACGAGCAGCGGTTACAATGAGCAGTTCTTC
CDR3 protein: CASTSSGYNEQFF
J gene: TRBJ2-1
D gene: NA
CDR3 length: 13
clone size: NA
V gene: TRBV2

CDR3 DNA: TGTGCCAGCAGCTTCTCGACAGCATCCATGAACACTGAAGCTTTCTTT
CDR3 protein: CASSFSTASMNTEAFF
J gene: TRBJ1-1
D gene: NA
CDR3 length: 16
clone size: NA
V gene: TRBV5-4

CDR3 DNA: TGCAGTGTCCTAACCGGGACAGGGAGTAATGAGCAGTTCTTC
CDR3 protein: CSVLTGTGSNEQFF
J gene: TRBJ2-1
D gene: TRBD1
CDR3 length: 14
clone size: NA
V gene: TRBV20-1

CDR3 DNA: TGCAGTGCTAGGGGCCAAGAGACCCAGTACTTC
CDR3 protein: CSARGQETQYF
J gene: TRBJ2-5
D gene: NA
CDR3 length: 11
clone size: few
V gene: TRBV20-1

CDR3 DNA: TGTGCCACCAGTGATTTCCCCGGGGTTAGGCATGAGCAGTTCTTC
CDR3 protein: CATSDFPGVRHEQFF
J gene: TRBJ2-1
D gene: NA
CDR3 length: 15
clone size: once
V gene: TRBV24-1

CDR3 DNA: TGTGCCATCAGTGAGTCGGGTAGCTTGAACACCGGGGAGCTGTTTTTT
CDR3 protein: CAISESGSLNTGELFF
J gene: TRBJ2-2
D gene: NA
CDR3 length: 16
clone size: NA
V gene: TRBV10-3

CDR3 DNA: TGTGCCAGTAGCTGGGACAGGGGAGAGACCCAGTACTTC
CDR3 protein: CASSWDRGETQYF
J gene: TRBJ2-5
D gene: TRBD1
CDR3 length: 13
clone size: few
V gene: TRBV19

CDR3 DNA: TGTGCCAGCAGCTTAGCGCAGGGGTGGGCTCAGTACTTC
CDR3 protein: CASSLAQGWAQYF
J gene: TRBJ2-5
D gene: NA
CDR3 length: 13
clone size: NA
V gene: TRBV7-9

CDR3 DNA: TGTGCCAGCAGTGAACTCTTGACAGGGGAGGCTTTCTTT
CDR3 protein: CASSELLTGEAFF
J gene: TRBJ1-1
D gene: TRBD1
CDR3 length: 13
clone size: NA
V gene: TRBV2

CDR3 DNA: TGTGCCACCAGTGATTCGCTGACTAGCGGGGGTTCGGAGACCCAGTACTTC
CDR3 protein: CATSDSLTSGGSETQYF
J gene: TRBJ2-5
D gene: TRBD2
CDR3 length: 17
clone size: NA
V gene: TRBV24-1

CDR3 DNA: TGTGCCAGCAGTTTAGGCCTTCGCGGGCAAACAGGGGGCGACTATGGCTACACCTTC
CDR3 protein: CASSLGLRGQTGGDYGYTF
J gene: TRBJ1-2
D gene: TRBD1
CDR3 length: 19
clone size: NA
V gene: TRBV6-1

CDR3 DNA: TGTGCCAGCAGTGGGACGGGGGGCGTCGGAGCTTTCTTT
CDR3 protein: CASSGTGGVGAFF
J gene: TRBJ1-1
D gene: NA
CDR3 length: 13
clone size: NA
V gene: TRBV6-4

CDR3 DNA: TGTGCCAGTAGTATAGTTACAGGGTCGGGGCAGCCCCAGCATTTT
CDR3 protein: CASSIVTGSGQPQHF
J gene: TRBJ1-5
D gene: NA
CDR3 length: 15
clone size: NA
V gene: TRBV19

CDR3 DNA: TGTGCCAGCAGCCCGGGGCAGGTGATTATGCAGTTCTTC
CDR3 protein: CASSPGQVIMQFF
J gene: TRBJ2-1
D gene: NA
CDR3 length: 13
clone size: few
V gene: TRBV5-5

CDR3 DNA: TGTGCCAGCAGCCAAAGGGCCTCCAGGGGATCCCACGAGCAGTACTTC
CDR3 protein: CASSQRASRGSHEQYF
J gene: TRBJ2-7
D gene: NA
CDR3 length: 16
clone size: NA
V gene: TRBV5-6

CDR3 DNA: TGTGCCAGCAGCTTGAGGATTGAGGCAGGGGGTGAGCAGTACTTC
CDR3 protein: CASSLRIEAGGEQYF
J gene: TRBJ2-7
D gene: TRBD1
CDR3 length: 15
clone size: NA
V gene: TRBV7-8

CDR3 DNA: TGTGCCAGCAGTTACTCTGGGACTCCCTACGAGCAGTACTTC
CDR3 protein: CASSYSGTPYEQYF
J gene: TRBJ2-7
D gene: NA
CDR3 length: 14
clone size: many
V gene: TRBV6-5

CDR3 DNA: TGTGCCAGCAGCGTAGGGGCGGGGTCCTACGAGCAGTACTTC
CDR3 protein: CASSVGAGSYEQYF
J gene: TRBJ2-7
D gene: NA
CDR3 length: 14
clone size: NA
V gene: TRBV9

CDR3 DNA: TGTGCCAGCAGCCATTCTAGCGGGAGGGCCATAGAATACGAGCAGTACTTC
CDR3 protein: CASSHSSGRAIEYEQYF
J gene: TRBJ2-7
D gene: TRBD2
CDR3 length: 17
clone size: once
V gene: TRBV7-4

CDR3 DNA: TGTGCCAGCAGCCTTGCTAGCGGGAGGGGCGATACGCAGTATTTT
CDR3 protein: CASSLASGRGDTQYF
J gene: TRBJ2-3
D gene: TRBD2
CDR3 length: 15
clone size: once
V gene: TRBV9

CDR3 DNA: TGTGCCAGCAGTCCCGGTGAGGGATTAATGAACACTGAAGCTTTCTTT
CDR3 protein: CASSPGEGLMNTEAFF
J gene: TRBJ1-1
D gene: NA
CDR3 length: 16
clone size: NA
V gene: TRBV25-1

CDR3 DNA: TGTGCCAGCACCTCCCCAGGACATAACACCGGGGAGCTGTTTTTT
CDR3 protein: CASTSPGHNTGELFF
J gene: TRBJ2-2
D gene: NA
CDR3 length: 15
clone size: once
V gene: TRBV7-9

CDR3 DNA: TGCAGCGTTGTCTGGGGTCACGAGCAGTACTTC
CDR3 protein: CSVVWGHEQYF
J gene: TRBJ2-7
D gene: NA
CDR3 length: 11
clone size: NA
V gene: TRBV20-1

CDR3 DNA: TGCAGTGCTACTAATAGCAATCAGCCCCAGCATTTT
CDR3 protein: CSATNSNQPQHF
J gene: TRBJ1-5
D gene: NA
CDR3 length: 12
clone size: NA
V gene: TRBV20-1